This T cell receptor beta chain was recorded in a study of T cell repertoires in aging, cancer and after chemotherapy. Overall study context: The whole study produced a dataset of around 9 million TCR reads. Study observations and caveats: Compared with age-matched healthy donors, untreated hematological or solid cancer patients showed higher blood TCR clonality. Healthy donors lost TCR diversity with age mainly through richness, cancer patients through richness and evenness. In each cancer cohort, median generation probability increased across chemotherapy, suggesting thymic output rebounded.

Amplification of TCR beta used genomic DNA extracted from peripheral blood. The CDR3 covers 15 residues. Trimming removed 2 bases from V and 3 bases from J; junction bases left unmatched: 3. The V gene's germline CDR1 is SGHAT and CDR2 FQDESV (reference sequence). This clonotype was seen a few times. Its antigen remains unknown. Rearranged V-D-J TRB sequences were amplified with a mixed TRB-A/B primer pool. TCRdb recomputed calls from the multiplex PCR reads with MiXCR, one row per CDR3 protein. Found here are some 10,000 distinct CDR3 sequences, 25% to 35% of them singletons; the top ten hold 1.9%. The TCR was taken from a human donor in good health. Sequenced: blood. The chain has TRBV11-1 and TRBJ2-2, with 7 bases lining up with TRBD1. The CDR3 sequence: CASSLTGQYTGELFF. Written as DNA, the CDR3 is TGTGCCAGCAGCTTAACGGGACAGTACACCGGGGAGCTGTTTTTT.